This T cell receptor beta chain was sequenced during a study of Ad26.COV2.S vaccination and SARS-CoV-2 variants. Turning to the study itself: The authors gave Ad26.COV2.S intramuscularly, either once or twice 56 days apart. Study-wide findings and caveats: Reportedly, spike-specific CD8+ and CD4+ T cell responses achieved substantial breadth once vaccination had taken place. Whether participants received vaccine or placebo, their non-spike TCR breadth was similar.

CDR1 and CDR2 (germline): SGHTA, FQGNSA. The CDR3 runs 14 residues. V lost 3 bases and J 8 bases, leaving 16 bases between the germline ends. Of note for this clone: Antigen: not known.

TCRdb's table, derived via immunoSEQ multiplex PCR, lists solely in-frame clones and lacks some. The table lists about 410,000 clones, about 90% of them singletons, with over 1.5% in the top ten. The treatment is: around 19 received Ad26.COV2.S at low or high dose, single or two shots; several received placebo; per-sample allocation not given. Samples came from day 63 after the first vaccine or placebo injection. Participants' vaccine, an Ad26 vector, delivered Wuhan-strain SARS-CoV-2 spike. The rearrangement links TRBV7-2 to TRBJ1-2; perhaps TRBD1 as D (5 bases). The input for sequencing was peripheral blood, taken in a trial of Ad26.COV2.S vaccine versus placebo. The sequence derives from a person aged 18 to 65 who received the Ad26.COV2.S COVID-19 vaccine or a placebo. CDR3 in DNA: TGTGCCAGCAGCTTCGAGCCTCAGGGACGGGGCTACACCTTC. It is translated as CASSFEPQGRGYTF.